Detailed here is one T cell receptor beta chain. The data originate from a study of blood T cell repertoires in COVID-19. Across the study: The United States, Italy and Spain were the sources of the acute and convalescent COVID-19 samples. The cDNA or gDNA used as material had been derived from T cells, B-cell-depleted T cells, or PBMCs.

The CDR3 runs to 12 residues. Between the trimmed V and J ends, which lost 6 bases and 4 bases, there was a span of 9 bases. The repertoire was sequenced with immunoSEQ multiplex PCR; TCRdb's copy has only in-frame clones and lacks some. The table shows around 180,000 clones, with around 80% occurring only once. This sequence joins TRBV12-3 or TRBV12-4 and TRBJ1-1, with a possible D match to TRBD1 (6 bases). The origin of this receptor is a woman older than 75 with COVID-19, enrolled during active disease. The source material was peripheral blood. CDR3 region: CASSRGGTEAFF. CDR3 DNA: TGTGCCAGCAGCCGAGGGGGCACTGAAGCTTTCTTT.